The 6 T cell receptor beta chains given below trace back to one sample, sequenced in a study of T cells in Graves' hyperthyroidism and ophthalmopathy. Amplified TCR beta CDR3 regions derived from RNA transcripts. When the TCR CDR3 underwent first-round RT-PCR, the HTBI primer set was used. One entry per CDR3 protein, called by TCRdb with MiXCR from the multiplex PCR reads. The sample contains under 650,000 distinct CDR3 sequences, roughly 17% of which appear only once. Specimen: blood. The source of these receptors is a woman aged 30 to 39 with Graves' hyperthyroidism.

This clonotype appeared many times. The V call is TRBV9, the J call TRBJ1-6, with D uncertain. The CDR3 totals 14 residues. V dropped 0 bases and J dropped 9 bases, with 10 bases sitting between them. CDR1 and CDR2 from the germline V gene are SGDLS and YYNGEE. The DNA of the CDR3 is TGTGCCAGCAGCGTAGACACGGCTTTTTCACCCCTCCACTTT. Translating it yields CASSVDTAFSPLHF.

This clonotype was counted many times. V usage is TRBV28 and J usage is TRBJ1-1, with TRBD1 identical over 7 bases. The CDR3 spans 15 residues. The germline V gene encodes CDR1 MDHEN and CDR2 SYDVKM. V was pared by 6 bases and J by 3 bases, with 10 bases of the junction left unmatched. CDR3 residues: CASRAGTAFYTEAFF. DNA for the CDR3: TGTGCCAGCAGGGCCGGGACAGCCTTTTACACTGAAGCTTTCTTT. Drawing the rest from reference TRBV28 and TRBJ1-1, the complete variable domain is DVKVTQSSRYLVKRTGEKVFLECVQDMDHENMFWYRQDPGLGLRLIYFSYDVKMKEKGDIPEGYSVSREKKERFSLILESASTNQTSMYLCASRAGTAFYTEAFFGQGTRLTVV.

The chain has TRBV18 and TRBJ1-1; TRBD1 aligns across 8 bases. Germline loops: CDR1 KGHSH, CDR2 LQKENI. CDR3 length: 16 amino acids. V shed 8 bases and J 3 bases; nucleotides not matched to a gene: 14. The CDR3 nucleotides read TGTGCCAGCCACTCAGGGGCAGGGGGCGCGGACACTGAAGCTTTCTTT. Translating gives CASHSGAGGADTEAFF.

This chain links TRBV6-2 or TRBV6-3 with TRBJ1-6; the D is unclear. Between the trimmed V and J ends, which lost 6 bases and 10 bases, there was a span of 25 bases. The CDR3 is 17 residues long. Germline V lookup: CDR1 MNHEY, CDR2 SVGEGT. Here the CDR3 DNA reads TGTGCCAGCAGCCTCAACCCGTTTAGAGTGAAGTGGTCACCCCTCCACTTT. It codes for CASSLNPFRVKWSPLHF.

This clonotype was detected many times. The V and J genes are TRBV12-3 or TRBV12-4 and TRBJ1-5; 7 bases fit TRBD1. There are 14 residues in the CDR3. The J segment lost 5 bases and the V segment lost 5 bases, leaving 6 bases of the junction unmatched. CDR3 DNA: TGTGCCAGCAGTCTAGACAGGGTGTATCAGCCCCAGCATTTT. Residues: CASSLDRVYQPQHF.

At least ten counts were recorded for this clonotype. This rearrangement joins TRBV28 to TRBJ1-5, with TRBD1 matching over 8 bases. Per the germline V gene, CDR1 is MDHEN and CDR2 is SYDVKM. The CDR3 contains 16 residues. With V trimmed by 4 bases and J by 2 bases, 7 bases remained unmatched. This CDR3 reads CASSSPTGDRNQPQHF. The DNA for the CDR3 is TGTGCCAGCAGTTCCCCGACAGGGGACCGCAATCAGCCCCAGCATTTT. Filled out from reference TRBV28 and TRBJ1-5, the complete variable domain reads DVKVTQSSRYLVKRTGEKVFLECVQDMDHENMFWYRQDPGLGLRLIYFSYDVKMKEKGDIPEGYSVSREKKERFSLILESASTNQTSMYLCASSSPTGDRNQPQHFGDGTRLSIL.